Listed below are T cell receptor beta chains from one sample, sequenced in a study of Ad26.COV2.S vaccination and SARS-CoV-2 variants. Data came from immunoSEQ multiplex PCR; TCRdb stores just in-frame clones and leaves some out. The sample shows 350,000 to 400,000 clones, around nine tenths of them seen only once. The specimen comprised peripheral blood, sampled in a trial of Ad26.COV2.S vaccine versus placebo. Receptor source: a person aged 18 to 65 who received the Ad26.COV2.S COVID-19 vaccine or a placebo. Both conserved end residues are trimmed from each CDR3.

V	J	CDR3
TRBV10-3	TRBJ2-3	AIRAGGVDTQY
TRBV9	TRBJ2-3	ASSVGPAGPDTQY
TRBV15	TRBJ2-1	ATSPTSGRDNEQF
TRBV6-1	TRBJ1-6	ASSELRDRGDSPLH
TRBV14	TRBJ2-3	ASSQWQDPTDTQY
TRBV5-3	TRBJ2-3	ARSPDPQPTDTQY
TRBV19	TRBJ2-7	ASSWTSGSPYEQY
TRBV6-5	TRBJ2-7	ASEAETLSYEQY
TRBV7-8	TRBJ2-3	ASSITPGLAGASTDTQY
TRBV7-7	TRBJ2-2	ASSLSPGELF
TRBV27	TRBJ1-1	ASSFNLNTEAF
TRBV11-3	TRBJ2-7	ASSPPGRSSYEQY
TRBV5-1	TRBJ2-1	ASSPRLGSYNEQF
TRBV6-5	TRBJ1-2	ASSYLNRVGGYT
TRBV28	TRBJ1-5	ASRTARGQPQH
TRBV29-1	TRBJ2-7	SVETSSYEQY
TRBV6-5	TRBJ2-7	ASSRGPGGLEQY
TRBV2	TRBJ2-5	ASSEWDYQETQY
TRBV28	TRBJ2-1	ASTTGTSGINEQF
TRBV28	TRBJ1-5	ASIPSQRNQPQH
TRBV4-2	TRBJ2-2	ASSNSGNTGELF
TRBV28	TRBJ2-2	ASSSGVYTGELF
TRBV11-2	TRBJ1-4	ASSRAAGGWDEKLF
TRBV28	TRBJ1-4	ASSPQTGRTNEKLF
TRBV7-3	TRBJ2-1	ASSLGYLRNNEQF
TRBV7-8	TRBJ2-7	ASSLDLSYEQY
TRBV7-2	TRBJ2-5	ASSLGSGMRETQY
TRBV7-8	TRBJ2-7	ASSSGTVSYEQY
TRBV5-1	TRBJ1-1	ASSLGRENTEAF